The 30 T cell receptor beta chains below all came from one sample that was sequenced in a study of Tregs in tolerant kidney transplant recipients. The table came from immunoSEQ multiplex PCR; TCRdb's copy has only in-frame clones and leaves some out. The repertoire has 54,000 or so clones, around 93% of them found once; the top ten carry over 12%. Mixed chimerism was transient after nonmyeloablative marrow transplants from related graft donors. Sequenced here: CD8+ T cells from blood (PBMCs), sampled 24 months after the transplant. These receptors were taken from a human patient who received a combined kidney and bone marrow transplant. Some of the T cells might come from the graft donor.

V is TRBV4-1 and J is TRBJ2-2, with D possibly TRBD2 on 6 matching bases. This CDR3 contains 17 residues. V was shortened by 0 bases and J by 3 bases, with 14 bases between the two germline ends. The germline V gene encodes CDR1 MGHRA and CDR2 YSYEKL. The CDR3 bases are TGCGCCAGCAGCCAAGATTGGGGGGAAGAGGACACCGGGGAGCTGTTTTTT. Translating it yields CASSQDWGEEDTGELFF.

The V call is TRBV2, the J call TRBJ2-1, with 9 bases identical to TRBD2. Per germline, CDR1 SNHLY and CDR2 FYNNEI. The trim removed 5 bases at V and 8 bases at J, leaving 10 bases unmatched. This CDR3 comprises 15 residues. This CDR3 reads CASSPLTSGRDEQFF. In DNA, the CDR3 is TGTGCCAGCAGTCCCTTGACTAGCGGTAGGGATGAGCAGTTCTTC.

V and J are TRBV27 and TRBJ2-5; maybe TRBD2 (5 bases). CDR1 and CDR2 from the germline V gene are MNHEY and SMNVEV (reference sequence). V shed 2 bases and J shed 5 bases, with 12 bases lying between them. The CDR3 loop spans 14 amino acids. The CDR3 spells CASSLGGPMETQYF. In DNA, the CDR3 is TGTGCCAGCAGTTTAGGCGGGCCCATGGAGACCCAGTACTTC.

Comments on this clone: Other DNA sequences of this sample code for an identical CDR3. V and J are TRBV28 and TRBJ1-2; D is uncertain. The V gene lost 6 bases and the J gene lost 5 bases, with 7 bases spanning the gap. The length of the CDR3 is 11 residues. The germline V gene has CDR1 MDHEN and CDR2 SYDVKM. The CDR3 loop is CASSPDYGYTF. The CDR3 nucleotides are TGTGCCAGCAGCCCAGATTATGGCTACACCTTC.

V gene TRBV4-2 combines with J gene TRBJ2-1, with D hard to call. The germline V gene has CDR1 LGHNA and CDR2 YNFKEQ. The CDR3 runs 13 residues. Trimming left V 1 base short and J 12 bases short, with 13 bases between. DNA of the CDR3: TGTGCCAGCAGCCAAGGAAAGAGCGACTCGCAGTTCTTC. Translated: CASSQGKSDSQFF.

The V gene is TRBV4-3, the J gene TRBJ2-1; TRBD2 matches at 7 bases. Trimming cost V 1 base and J 10 bases; bases outside gene matches: 4. The CDR3 spans 13 residues. The V gene's germline CDR1 is LGHNA and CDR2 YSLEER. CDR3 amino acids: CASSQGAGVEQFF. The CDR3, as DNA: TGCGCCAGCAGCCAAGGTGCGGGGGTGGAGCAGTTCTTC.

This chain joins TRBV4-1 and TRBJ2-7; D is uncertain. Trimming left V 1 base short and J 1 base short, with 8 bases between. Germline loops: CDR1 MGHRA, CDR2 YSYEKL. The CDR3 extends over 14 amino acids. CDR3 bases: TGCGCCAGCAGCCAAGCCCCAGGTTCCTACGAGCAGTACTTC. It yields the protein CASSQAPGSYEQYF.

This clone has a single count. J is TRBJ2-1 and V is TRBV6-1; 13 nucleotides match TRBD2. In germline, CDR1 is MNHNS, CDR2 SASEGT. This CDR3 is built from 15 residues. After removal of 7 bases from V and 4 bases from J, the junction contained 4 bases not matched to a gene. The CDR3 loop is CASNELAGGYNEQFF. The CDR3 DNA is TGTGCCAGCAACGAACTAGCGGGAGGGTACAATGAGCAGTTCTTC.

This chain connects TRBV7-2 to TRBJ2-1; 11 bases align to TRBD2. CDR1 and CDR2 from the germline V gene are SGHTA and FQGNSA. After removal of 3 bases from V and 7 bases from J, the junction contained 5 bases not matched to a gene. This CDR3 is 15 amino acids long. This CDR3 reads CASSFGLAGGNEQFF. The CDR3 DNA sequence: TGTGCCAGCAGCTTCGGTCTAGCGGGAGGTAATGAGCAGTTCTTC.

The chain combines TRBV13 with TRBJ2-1; 8 positions agree with TRBD2. Germline CDR1 PRHDT, CDR2 FYEKMQ (reference sequence). Trimming took 5 bases from V and 7 from J; bases not matched to a gene: 13. The CDR3 loop spans 16 amino acids. CDR3 sequence reads: CASSPPSGGPRNEQFF. As DNA, the CDR3 is TGTGCCAGCAGCCCACCGTCGGGAGGGCCTCGAAATGAGCAGTTCTTC.

The CDR3 bases are TGTGCCAGCAGTGATGCGGGCAATGGCTACACCTTC. It translates to CASSDAGNGYTF. J is TRBJ1-2 and V is TRBV25-1; no clear D gene. V was pared by 3 bases and J by 6 bases, with 8 bases between. The CDR3 extends over 12 amino acids. Germline loops: CDR1 MGHDK, CDR2 SYGVNS.

The chain recombines TRBV9 with TRBJ2-5, with 11 bases identical to TRBD2. Germline lookup yields CDR1 SGDLS and CDR2 YYNGEE. The V segment lost 3 bases and the J segment 4 bases; nucleotides outside the gene matches: 5. The CDR3 length is 15 residues. The CDR3 spells CASSEVAGGRETQYF. The CDR3 DNA is TGTGCCAGCAGCGAGGTAGCGGGGGGGCGAGAGACCCAGTACTTC.

The J gene is TRBJ2-1, the V gene TRBV12-1; the table's D gene call, TRBD2, was not cross checked with the DNA. TRBV12-1 is classified as a pseudogene. The CDR3 loop spans 17 amino acids. The CDR3 DNA is TGTGCCAGCAGCTCCTCCGCTTTAGCGGCCCCTAAGGGAGAGCAGTTCTTC. Protein sequence: CASSSSALAAPKGEQFF.

This clone occurred once. V gene TRBV13 combines with J gene TRBJ2-7; weak D call: TRBD1 (6 bases). CDR1 is PRHDT, CDR2 FYEKMQ, per germline (reference sequence). Trimming removed 3 bases at V and 2 bases at J, with 14 bases between. This CDR3 has 15 amino acids. The CDR3 bases are TGTGCCAGCAGCTTCACCGACAGGAATGCCTACGAGCAGTACTTC. Amino acids: CASSFTDRNAYEQYF.

The V gene is TRBV19, the J gene TRBJ2-1; D call uncertain. The CDR3 length is 14 residues. CDR1 is LNHDA, CDR2 SQIVND, per germline (reference sequence). V shed 6 bases and J shed 8 bases, with 17 bases lying between them. As DNA, the CDR3 is TGTGCCAGTAGCCGTCCAACCCAACTCCATGAGCAGTTCTTC. Translated, it gives CASSRPTQLHEQFF.

The gene calls are TRBV4-2 and TRBJ2-3, with TRBD2 matching 9 bases. The CDR3 covers 15 residues. Unmatched junction bases numbered 5, after V lost 4 bases and J lost 3 bases. Germline CDR1 LGHNA, CDR2 YNFKEQ. CDR3 nucleotide sequence: TGTGCCAGCAGCCGACTAGCGGCGGGGACAGATACGCAGTATTTT. The encoded protein is CASSRLAAGTDTQYF.

The chain employs TRBV27 and TRBJ2-1; 9 bases align to TRBD1. V gave up 6 bases and J gave up 8 bases; unmatched junction bases: 11. CDR3 length: 15 residues. From germline, CDR1 is MNHEY and CDR2 SMNVEV (reference sequence). The DNA of the CDR3 is TGTGCCAGCAGCCCCCCGGGACAGGGTATCGATGAGCAGTTCTTC. Its translation is CASSPPGQGIDEQFF.

The chain couples TRBV30 to TRBJ2-7; 8 nucleotides agree with TRBD1. Germline V gene lookup returns CDR1 GTSNPN and CDR2 SVGIG (reference sequence). The V gene end was trimmed by 8 bases and the J gene end by 2 bases; junction bases not matched to a gene: 8. The CDR3 spans 13 residues. The CDR3: CASRQGTTYEQYF. The CDR3 nucleotides are TGTGCCAGTCGACAGGGGACCACCTACGAGCAGTACTTC.

The chain employs TRBV11-2 and TRBJ2-7, with TRBD2 identical over 8 bases. Germline assignment: CDR1 SGHAT and CDR2 FQNNGV. The CDR3 has 15 amino acids. V lost 2 bases, J lost 2 bases, and 5 bases stayed unmatched. The CDR3 DNA reads as TGTGCCAGCAGCTTAAACCCGGGAGGGCCCTACGAGCAGTACTTC. Protein: CASSLNPGGPYEQYF.

The chain has TRBV5-5 and TRBJ1-3; D remains unclear. The V end lost 0 bases, the J end lost 0 bases, and 7 bases lay between the germline ends. The length of the CDR3 is 15 residues. Germline V gene sequence: CDR1 SGHKS, CDR2 YYEKEE (reference sequence). The CDR3 nucleotides are TGTGCCAGCAGCTTGGGCGGATTCTCTGGAAACACCATATATTTT. As protein: CASSLGGFSGNTIYF.

The chain combines TRBV6-5 with TRBJ2-7; no definite D call. The germline gives CDR1 MNHEY, CDR2 SVGAGI. Trimming took off 8 bases at V and 0 bases at J, with 17 bases between the two ends. The CDR3 covers 15 residues. The DNA for the CDR3 is TGTGCCAGCCGCCTTAGCCCGGAGTCCTCCTACGAGCAGTACTTC. It codes for CASRLSPESSYEQYF.

The chain couples TRBV9 to TRBJ2-4; D unresolved. V shed 3 bases and J shed 0 bases, with 4 bases lying between them. The CDR3 sequence is 13 residues long. Germline assignment: CDR1 SGDLS and CDR2 YYNGEE. CDR3 DNA: TGTGCCAGCAGCGGTCTAGCCAAAAACATTCAGTACTTC. Translated, it gives CASSGLAKNIQYF.

This chain links TRBV4-1 with TRBJ2-1; 12 bases match TRBD1. J gave up 9 bases and V 8 bases, and 8 bases lay outside the gene matches. Germline V gives CDR1 MGHRA, CDR2 YSYEKL. The CDR3 runs to 14 residues. This chain's CDR3 is CASRPGQGAGEQFF. CDR3 DNA sequence: TGCGCCAGCCGTCCGGGACAGGGGGCTGGTGAGCAGTTCTTC.

The V and J genes are TRBV27 and TRBJ2-5; D perhaps matches TRBD2 (5 bases). Trimming removed 6 bases from V and 0 bases from J, with 8 bases in between. Per germline, CDR1 MNHEY and CDR2 SMNVEV (reference sequence). There are 13 residues in the CDR3. The CDR3, as DNA: TGTGCCAGCAGCCGGACTTACCAAGAGACCCAGTACTTC. Its protein product is CASSRTYQETQYF.

Here the CDR3 DNA reads TGTGCCAGCAGCTTAGGGTTAGCGGGGGGGCCCGCCGGGGAGCTGTTTTTT. Encoded protein: CASSLGLAGGPAGELFF. This sequence joins TRBV11-2 and TRBJ2-2; the match to TRBD2 covers 11 bases. Germline values: CDR1 SGHAT, CDR2 FQNNGV. CDR3 length equals 17 residues. V trimming: 1 base; J trimming: 6 bases; junction bases outside the gene matches: 7. Based on the CDR3 plus reference TRBV11-2 and TRBJ2-2, the full variable domain is EAGVAQSPRYKIIEKRQSVAFWCNPISGHATLYWYQQILGQGPKLLIQFQNNGVVDDSQLPKDRFSAERLKGVDSTLKIQPAKLEDSAVYLCASSLGLAGGPAGELFFGEGSRLTVL.

V usage is TRBV7-6 and J usage is TRBJ2-3, with 10 bases that match TRBD2. The V and J ends lost 5 bases and 3 bases, in that order; junction bases with no gene match: 8. Germline CDR1 is SGHVS and CDR2 is FNYEAQ. The CDR3 loop spans 16 amino acids. The CDR3 is CASSQGSSGRTDTQYF. The CDR3 nucleotides read TGTGCCAGCAGCCAGGGGTCTAGCGGGAGAACAGATACGCAGTATTTT.

In nucleotides, the CDR3 is TGTGCCAGCTCTGACTCTAGCTCCTACGAGCAGTACTTC. Translation: CASSDSSSYEQYF. The chain couples TRBV18 to TRBJ2-7, with D unresolved. The CDR3 extends over 13 amino acids. CDR1 is KGHSH and CDR2 is LQKENI in the germline V gene. V lost 6 bases and J lost 0, with 9 bases in between.

Regarding this clone: Other DNA sequences in this specimen translate into the identical CDR3. The rearrangement links TRBV4-2 to TRBJ1-5; possibly TRBD1 for D (6 bases). V gave up 2 bases and J gave up 9 bases, with 20 bases separating them. Germline-derived CDR1 and CDR2 are LGHNA and YNFKEQ. This CDR3 comprises 16 residues. Written as DNA, the CDR3 is TGTGCCAGCAGCCAATTGGACAGCGCGAAAGGTTGGCCCCAGCATTTT. Protein product: CASSQLDSAKGWPQHF.

The chain joins TRBV7-7 to TRBJ2-1; 11 bases match TRBD2. Germline CDR1 and CDR2: SSHAT and FNYEAQ (reference sequence). Trimming at V came to 5 bases and at J to 4 bases, leaving 4 bases not matched to a gene. CDR3 length equals 15 residues. CDR3 region: CASSIGTSGYNEQFF. Here the CDR3 DNA reads TGTGCCAGCAGCATCGGGACTAGCGGTTACAATGAGCAGTTCTTC.

The chain has TRBV29-1 and TRBJ1-4; no clear D gene. The CDR3 extends over 15 amino acids. The germline V gene encodes CDR1 SQVTM and CDR2 ANQGSEA. V was pared by 6 bases and J by 3 bases, with 17 bases between. Here the CDR3 reads CSVLMVEWANEKLFF. The DNA of the CDR3 is TGCAGCGTCCTTATGGTGGAGTGGGCTAATGAAAAACTGTTTTTT.